These 9 T cell receptor beta chains originate from one sample sequenced in a study of shared clonotypes between healthy human individuals. Clones were read by immunoSEQ multiplex PCR, and TCRdb kept only the in-frame ones, dropping some. The sample yields 2.3 million or so clones, 85% to 95% seen once. The material sequenced was naive CD4+ T cells from PBMCs. Stated subset: CD45RA+ positively selected. These receptors all come from a young man in good health. Some clones in this sample may be carry-over from other donors' samples.

V is TRBV6-1 and J is TRBJ2-2; tentative D call: TRBD2 (6 bases). The CDR3 consists of 14 residues. V dropped 7 bases and J dropped 5 bases, with 14 bases sitting between them. CDR1 is MNHNS and CDR2 is SASEGT in the germline V gene. In nucleotides, the CDR3 is TGTGCCAGCAAAGAGGAGGGCTGGACCGGGGAGCTGTTTTTT. Protein product: CASKEEGWTGELFF.

The V and J genes are TRBV5-4 and TRBJ2-7; D not resolved. CDR3 size: 16 residues. Germline CDR1 is SGHNT and CDR2 is YYREEE (reference sequence). V was shortened by 7 bases and J by 2 bases, with 22 bases between the two germline ends. In nucleotides, the CDR3 is TGTGCCAGCTCCTCCCGTCTGAGCCCCGACCCCTACGAGCAGTACTTC. Amino acid sequence: CASSSRLSPDPYEQYF.

This clone was seen only once. The chain combines TRBV30 with TRBJ1-1, with 7 bases that match TRBD1. The CDR3 has 13 amino acids. After removal of 4 bases from V and 3 bases from J, the junction contained 5 bases not matched to a gene. Germline V gene lookup returns CDR1 GTSNPN and CDR2 SVGIG (reference sequence). In DNA form, the CDR3 reads TGTGCCTGGAATCTACAGGGGTACACTGAAGCTTTCTTT. Its protein product is CAWNLQGYTEAFF.

A word on this clone: Other DNA sequences in this specimen translate into the identical CDR3. V gene TRBV6-5 combines with J gene TRBJ1-5; no firm D call. Looked up from germline, CDR1 is MNHEY and CDR2 is SVGAGI. The CDR3 covers 11 residues. V was trimmed by 8 bases and J by 5 bases, leaving 7 bases between them. The CDR3 DNA is TGTGCCAGCGGATTAGATCAGCCCCAGCATTTT. Translation gives CASGLDQPQHF.

A single count supports this clone. J is TRBJ2-6 and V is TRBV4-2, with D maybe TRBD1 (6 bases). V gave up 1 base and J gave up 1 base, with 17 bases separating them. Germline CDR1 and CDR2: LGHNA and YNFKEQ. The length of the CDR3 is 19 residues. CDR3 protein: CASSQVIQGGTSGANVLTF. The CDR3 DNA reads TGTGCCAGCAGCCAAGTAATACAGGGTGGTACGTCTGGGGCCAACGTCCTGACTTTC.

The chain uses TRBV28 and TRBJ1-5, with D perhaps matching TRBD1 (5 bases). Germline V gene sequence: CDR1 MDHEN, CDR2 SYDVKM. V lost 4 bases, J lost 5 bases, and 24 bases lay in between. CDR3 size: 18 residues. The CDR3 DNA is TGTGCCAGCAGTTCCTACCGCCCCCGGGGGGATACGTATCAGCCCCAGCATTTT. Translation gives CASSSYRPRGDTYQPQHF. Full variable domain (rest looked up from reference TRBV28 and TRBJ1-5): DVKVTQSSRYLVKRTGEKVFLECVQDMDHENMFWYRQDPGLGLRLIYFSYDVKMKEKGDIPEGYSVSREKKERFSLILESASTNQTSMYLCASSSYRPRGDTYQPQHFGDGTRLSIL.

The rearrangement links TRBV4-1 to TRBJ1-1; D ambiguous. Germline V gene lookup returns CDR1 MGHRA and CDR2 YSYEKL. This CDR3 spans 15 amino acids. V gave up 4 bases and J gave up 0 bases, with 12 bases separating them. CDR3 in amino acids: CASSRELRMNTEAFF. The CDR3 coding sequence is TGCGCCAGCAGCCGAGAACTAAGAATGAACACTGAAGCTTTCTTT.

The chain joins TRBV25-1 to TRBJ2-7, with D perhaps TRBD1 or TRBD2 (5 bases each). The ends were cut back, 10 bases at V and 11 bases at J, with 21 bases in the middle. CDR3 length equals 12 residues. Germline lookup yields CDR1 MGHDK and CDR2 SYGVNS. CDR3 in DNA: TGTGCCACCCGGGACGGATCTACGAAAGAGTACTTC. It encodes CATRDGSTKEYF.

This sequence joins TRBV15 and TRBJ1-5; tentatively, D is TRBD1 (6 bases). Per germline, CDR1 LNHNV and CDR2 YYDKDF (reference sequence). Trimming removed 0 bases from V and 2 bases from J, with 17 bases in between. The CDR3 covers 18 residues. The DNA of the CDR3 is TGTGCCACCAGCAGAGAAAGGGCGCTTCGGACAGGCAATCAGCCCCAGCATTTT. Translating it yields CATSRERALRTGNQPQHF.